A single sample gave rise to the 2 T cell receptor beta chains below, sequenced in a study of shared clonotypes between healthy human individuals. Sequenced by immunoSEQ multiplex PCR; TCRdb stores in-frame clones only, minus some. The data show about 2.3 million clones, around 90% seen once. Specimen: naive CD4+ T cells from PBMCs. This sample's subset: CD45RA+ positively selected. Receptors were obtained from a man between 18 and 29 years old in good health. Some clones in this sample may be carry-over from other donors' samples.

The rearrangement uses TRBV9 and TRBJ2-2, with TRBD2 matching 14 bases. The CDR3 is made up of 16 amino acids. Losses at the gene ends were 4 bases for V and 10 bases for J; bases not matched to a gene: 9. Germline CDR1 reads SGDLS; CDR2 reads YYNGEE. CDR3 coding DNA: TGTGCCAGCAGCCCAGGGACTAGCGGGAGTTTATCGGAGCTGTTTTTT. Translating it yields CASSPGTSGSLSELFF.

The chain employs TRBV14 and TRBJ2-5; 8 bases map to TRBD2. Germline loops: CDR1 SGHDN, CDR2 FVKESK. The V and J ends lost 4 bases and 5 bases, in that order; junction bases with no gene match: 3. This CDR3 has 13 residues. This chain's CDR3 is CASSPRGGETQYF. The CDR3 DNA is TGTGCCAGCAGCCCCCGCGGGGGGGAGACCCAGTACTTC.